This entry concerns a single TCR beta chain. Its target is unknown. The source of the sample is a study of OX40 agonist ivuxolimab in advanced cancers. Turning to the study itself: The patients received agonistic anti-OX40 (CD134) antibody ivuxolimab. Partial responses occurred in Three dose-escalation patients, one with hepatocellular carcinoma and two with cutaneous melanoma. Study results and limitations: CD4+ and CD8+ blood T cells expanded clonally by week 6 at 0.1 to 3.0 mg/kg. Among expanded peripheral T cells, antigen specificity went undetermined.

Measured with immunoSEQ multiplex PCR; TCRdb has only the in-frame clones, and not every one. The sample has over 60,000 clones, 85% seen once; the top ten hold roughly 4%. The CDR3 totals 16 residues. The germline V gene has CDR1 MNHEY and CDR2 SMNVEV (reference sequence). The trim removed 2 bases at V and 3 bases at J, leaving 3 bases unmatched. The starting material was CD4+ or CD8+ T cells sorted from blood, obtained in a trial of the OX40 agonist ivuxolimab. This receptor was identified in an adult with an advanced solid tumor such as melanoma, head and neck, liver or kidney cancer. The chain carries TRBV27 and TRBJ2-1, with 11 bases aligning to TRBD1. This CDR3 is CASSLRDRGVYNEQFF. CDR3 coding DNA: TGTGCCAGCAGTTTAAGGGACAGGGGGGTCTACAATGAGCAGTTCTTC.